This TCR beta chain was identified during a study of cytomegalovirus exposure and HLA in healthy donors. Study background: As an earlier analysis found, roughly 180 million T cells yielded about 120 million unique TCR beta sequences. The Caucasian-associated ancestry cluster contained approximately 81% of the approximately 400 genotyped donors.

PCR amplification relied on 60 Vbeta primers (plus 13 Jbeta primers). Profiled with immunoSEQ multiplex PCR; TCRdb holds only in-frame clones, not every one. The table includes 150,000 to 200,000 clones, around four fifths detected once. Study-wide results and caveats: Most of the TCR beta V segments (in an earlier analysis) were productive either about 87% or about 30% of the time. An Asian-associated ancestry cluster reportedly showed fewer N-insertions than the roughly 600-donor mean in a later analysis.

As for this clone: Its target is unknown.

V was pared by 4 bases and J by 3 bases, with 31 bases between. The CDR3 length is 21 residues. CDR1 is LNHNV, CDR2 YYDKDF, per germline (reference sequence). Sequenced input: PBMCs. The sequence derives from a woman younger than 45 in good health and CMV-seropositive. J is TRBJ2-1 and V is TRBV15; maybe TRBD2 (7 bases). The CDR3 sequence: CATSTFWGREWGGAYYNEQFF. The CDR3 DNA is TGTGCCACCAGCACCTTTTGGGGACGGGAATGGGGGGGGGCCTACTACAATGAGCAGTTCTTC.